The 26 T cell receptor beta chains below all came from one sample that was sequenced in a study of T-cell memory formation after mild COVID-19. TCRdb reprocessed the 5' RACE reads with MiXCR, giving one entry per CDR3 protein. Of some 410,000 distinct CDR3 sequences in the sample, more than 20% are singletons; the top ten hold around 12%. The material sequenced was PBMCs or a T cell subset sorted from them (not recorded which). These TCRs come from an adult woman who had mild COVID-19 (a few samples of this study predate the infection). Cell type and time point are not known.

This clonotype was seen a handful of times. This chain's CDR3 is CSANRIAGGSLSYNEQFF. For the CDR3, the DNA is TGCAGTGCTAATCGAATAGCGGGAGGGTCCCTCTCCTACAATGAGCAGTTCTTC. The chain has TRBV20-1 and TRBJ2-1; 11 bases align to TRBD2. This CDR3 contains 18 residues. CDR1 DFQATT and CDR2 SNEGSKA come from the germline V gene (reference sequence). V was pared by 4 bases and J by 0 bases, with 11 bases of the junction left unmatched.

The chain joins TRBV29-1 to TRBJ2-7, with 7 bases lining up with TRBD1. Germline loops: CDR1 SQVTM, CDR2 ANQGSEA. The CDR3 spans 15 residues. The trim removed 1 base at V and 2 bases at J, leaving 8 bases unmatched. The CDR3 DNA follows: TGCAGCGTTGAAGGTACCGACAGGGCCCCCTACGAGCAGTACTTC. As protein: CSVEGTDRAPYEQYF.

This clonotype was detected a few times. This chain uses TRBV5-1 with TRBJ2-2; D is unresolved. V was cut by 0 bases and J by 1 base, with 7 bases left in between. Germline loops: CDR1 SGHRS, CDR2 YFSETQ. The CDR3 has 15 residues. CDR3 bases: TGCGCCAGCAGCTTGGCGTGGGGGAACACCGGGGAGCTGTTTTTT. It encodes CASSLAWGNTGELFF.

The rearrangement links TRBV18 to TRBJ2-5; 11 bases agree with TRBD1. This CDR3 spans 15 amino acids. Germline loops: CDR1 KGHSH, CDR2 LQKENI. V was pared by 3 bases and J by 4 bases, with 4 bases of the junction left unmatched. CDR3 residues: CASSPAGTGGETQYF. In nucleotides, the CDR3 is TGTGCCAGCTCACCTGCCGGGACAGGGGGAGAGACCCAGTACTTC.

V and J are TRBV27 and TRBJ2-1; 8 nucleotides agree with TRBD1. With V trimmed by 3 bases and J by 8 bases, 6 bases remained unmatched. Germline CDR1 reads MNHEY; CDR2 reads SMNVEV (reference sequence). This CDR3 spans 14 amino acids. The CDR3 bases are TGTGCCAGCAGTTTCGTCAGGGGGCGTGATGAGCAGTTCTTC. Encoded protein: CASSFVRGRDEQFF.

J is TRBJ2-1 and V is TRBV19; D gene ambiguous. The CDR3 runs 13 residues. Germline V CDR1 and CDR2: LNHDA, SQIVND (reference sequence). The V end lost 6 bases, the J end lost 7 bases, and 13 bases lay between the germline ends. CDR3: CASRRNGVNEQFF. DNA for the CDR3: TGTGCCAGTAGGAGAAATGGGGTAAATGAGCAGTTCTTC.

The gene calls are TRBV6-6 and TRBJ2-1; tentatively, D is TRBD2 (5 bases). Germline V lookup: CDR1 MNHNY, CDR2 SVGAGI (reference sequence). The CDR3 spans 14 residues. The germline V and J ends were trimmed by 2 bases and 9 bases, with 14 bases remaining between them. CDR3 nucleotide sequence: TGTGCCAGCAGTTACCGCGTCCCTAGCAGTGAGCAGTTCTTC. Its protein product is CASSYRVPSSEQFF.

This clonotype was recorded a few times. The rearrangement uses TRBV6-1 and TRBJ2-7; TRBD2 matches 7 bases. With V trimmed by 6 bases and J by 3 bases, 8 bases remained unmatched. The CDR3 covers 14 residues. Germline V gene data show CDR1 as MNHNS and CDR2 as SASEGT. The CDR3 spells CASRRAGEVYEQYF. As DNA, the CDR3 is TGTGCCAGCAGGAGGGCGGGAGAGGTCTACGAGCAGTACTTC.

The V and J genes are TRBV5-1 and TRBJ1-5; D is uncertain. CDR3 length: 17 residues. V lost 0 bases, J lost 0 bases, and 13 bases lay in between. Germline V CDR1 and CDR2: SGHRS, YFSETQ. This chain's CDR3 is CASSLVSDEFSNQPQHF. Written as DNA, the CDR3 is TGCGCCAGCAGCTTGGTTAGCGACGAATTTAGCAATCAGCCCCAGCATTTT.

This clonotype was counted a few times. The V and J genes are TRBV24-1 and TRBJ2-2; the D is unclear. Trimming cost V 2 bases and J 1 base, with 16 bases left between them. Germline CDR1 is KGHDR and CDR2 is SFDVKD. The CDR3 is made up of 18 amino acids. CDR3 sequence (DNA): TGTGCCACCAGTGATTCCCACCAGGACGGGTTGAACACCGGGGAGCTGTTTTTT. Its protein product is CATSDSHQDGLNTGELFF.

This clonotype was found a few times. The genes are TRBV4-1 and TRBJ2-7; 9 positions agree with TRBD1. From germline, CDR1 is MGHRA and CDR2 YSYEKL. The CDR3 runs to 15 residues. V lost 3 bases to trimming and J lost 5 bases; unmatched junction nucleotides: 8. The DNA of the CDR3 is TGCGCCAGCAGCCAGATGGGACAGGGAAATGACGAGCAGTACTTC. Its translation: CASSQMGQGNDEQYF.

The chain is built from TRBV20-1 and TRBJ1-1; TRBD1 agrees at 9 bases. Trimming at V came to 4 bases and at J to 4 bases, leaving 7 bases not matched to a gene. CDR3 length: 14 residues. Germline V CDR1 and CDR2: DFQATT, SNEGSKA (reference sequence). CDR3 sequence (DNA): TGCAGTGCTACCCGGGACAGGGACTTCACTGAAGCTTTCTTT. This sequence encodes CSATRDRDFTEAFF.

This chain links TRBV7-9 with TRBJ2-7; D remains ambiguous. V lost 5 bases to trimming and J lost 2 bases, with 7 bases between them. Germline V CDR1 and CDR2: SEHNR, FQNEAQ (reference sequence). The CDR3 extends over 12 amino acids. CDR3 region: CASSPPPYEQYF. CDR3 bases: TGTGCCAGCAGCCCTCCCCCCTACGAGCAGTACTTC.

This clonotype appeared a few times. This rearrangement joins TRBV3-1 to TRBJ2-2, with D uncertain. Germline values: CDR1 LGHDT, CDR2 YNNKEL (reference sequence). Trimming cost V 0 bases and J 9 bases, with 11 bases left between them. CDR3 length: 14 amino acids. The CDR3 nucleotides read TGTGCCAGCAGCCAAGACCCGTCCGGCAGGGAGCTGTTTTTT. The encoded protein is CASSQDPSGRELFF.

The chain joins TRBV12-3 or TRBV12-4 to TRBJ2-7; D ambiguous. The ends were cut back, 2 bases at V and 6 bases at J, with 11 bases in the middle. The CDR3 covers 13 residues. CDR3: CASSLTAVAEQYF. As DNA, the CDR3 is TGTGCCAGCAGTTTAACGGCAGTGGCCGAGCAGTACTTC.

This rearrangement joins TRBV7-9 to TRBJ2-7; D gene unclear. V lost 2 bases and J lost 6, with 11 bases in between. Per germline, CDR1 SEHNR and CDR2 FQNEAQ (reference sequence). CDR3 size: 13 residues. The CDR3 DNA reads as TGTGCCAGCAGCTTATCGGCCATAGGCGAGCAGTACTTC. Its protein is CASSLSAIGEQYF.

This clonotype was found a few times. Mismatch with germline at one junction end may stem from a read error. V gene TRBV7-9 combines with J gene TRBJ2-2; 7 nucleotides line up with TRBD2. Germline V gene lookup returns CDR1 SEHNR and CDR2 FQNEAQ (reference sequence). This CDR3 spans 15 amino acids. The CDR3 spells CLARRAGANTGELFF. The CDR3 nucleotides are TGCCTGGCACGTCGGGCGGGGGCGAACACCGGGGAGCTGTTTTTT. Using reference TRBV7-9 and TRBJ2-2 for the parts outside the CDR3, the full variable domain is DTGVSQNPRHKITKRGQNVTFRCDPISEHNRLYWYRQTLGQGPEFLTYFQNEAQLEKSRLLSDRFSAERPKGSFSTLEIQRTEQGDSAMYLCLARRAGANTGELFFGEGSRLTVL.

This clonotype was recorded a few times. CDR3 loop: CATHRGQYNSPLHF. CDR3 bases: TGTGCCACCCATAGGGGACAATATAATTCACCCCTCCACTTT. The chain joins TRBV6-5 to TRBJ1-6; possible D gene TRBD1, 6 bases. V dropped 10 bases and J dropped 4 bases, with 14 bases sitting between them. CDR1 and CDR2 from the germline V gene are MNHEY and SVGAGI. CDR3 length equals 14 residues.

The chain is built from TRBV2 and TRBJ2-7; TRBD2 is a possible D gene (6 bases). The CDR3 length is 11 residues. Germline-derived CDR1 and CDR2 are SNHLY and FYNNEI. Trimming removed 6 bases from V and 11 bases from J, with 14 bases in between. Written as DNA, the CDR3 is TGTGCCAGCAGCCCTGACCGGGAGAAGTACTTC. It encodes CASSPDREKYF.

In its sample, this clonotype was seen a few times. The chain carries TRBV7-9 and TRBJ2-1; TRBD2 agrees at 10 bases. Per the germline V gene, CDR1 is SEHNR and CDR2 is FQNEAQ (reference sequence). V dropped 5 bases and J dropped 9; count of bases not matched to a gene: 10. There are 15 residues in the CDR3. The CDR3 reads CASSPPQREGGEQFF. CDR3 nucleotides: TGTGCCAGCAGCCCCCCTCAGCGGGAGGGGGGTGAGCAGTTCTTC. The full variable domain, its missing parts supplied by reference TRBV7-9 and TRBJ2-1, is DTGVSQNPRHKITKRGQNVTFRCDPISEHNRLYWYRQTLGQGPEFLTYFQNEAQLEKSRLLSDRFSAERPKGSFSTLEIQRTEQGDSAMYLCASSPPQREGGEQFFGPGTRLTVL.

This clonotype was seen more than once but under ten times. The chain uses TRBV20-1 and TRBJ2-3; 7 bases match TRBD2. Germline loops: CDR1 DFQATT, CDR2 SNEGSKA (reference sequence). With V trimmed by 5 bases and J by 1 base, 9 bases remained unmatched. The CDR3 sequence is 15 residues long. CDR3 nucleotides: TGCAGTGCTCAAGAGGGGCTAGCGGGCACAGATACGCAGTATTTT. It codes for CSAQEGLAGTDTQYF.

The chain couples TRBV7-3 to TRBJ2-2; D is unclear. With 5 bases removed from V and 5 bases from J, the gap between germline ends came to 12 bases. This CDR3 is built from 14 residues. Germline assignment: CDR1 SGHTA and CDR2 FQGTGA. CDR3 in DNA: TGTGCCAGCAGCCCCCGATTTTTGACCGGGGAGCTGTTTTTT. Translated: CASSPRFLTGELFF.

The chain has TRBV7-9 and TRBJ1-2, with 10 bases fitting TRBD1. This CDR3 has 15 amino acids. V shed 4 bases and J 7 bases; nucleotides not matched to a gene: 9. Germline values: CDR1 SEHNR, CDR2 FQNEAQ (reference sequence). The DNA for the CDR3 is TGTGCCAGCAGCTCGACAGGGGGCGCTTTCCCTGGCTACACCTTC. It codes for CASSSTGGAFPGYTF.

This clonotype was picked up a small number of times. The chain is built from TRBV4-1 and TRBJ2-5; a weak D match, TRBD2 (5 bases). CDR3 length: 15 residues. V lost 0 bases and J 2 bases, leaving 10 bases between the germline ends. Germline V CDR1 and CDR2: MGHRA, YSYEKL. In DNA form, the CDR3 reads TGCGCCAGCAGCCAAGAGTACCGGGGACAAGAGACCCAGTACTTC. It codes for CASSQEYRGQETQYF.

The CDR3 reads CASSRRAGRGTDTQYF. The CDR3 DNA follows: TGTGCCAGCAGCCGGCGAGCGGGGAGAGGCACAGATACGCAGTATTTT. This chain links TRBV7-6 with TRBJ2-3; 7 bases are shared with TRBD2. The CDR3 loop spans 16 amino acids. From germline, CDR1 is SGHVS and CDR2 FNYEAQ. Trimming at V came to 5 bases and at J to 1 base, leaving 9 bases not matched to a gene.

The gene calls are TRBV20-1 and TRBJ2-7, with 9 bases aligning to TRBD1. CDR3 length equals 14 residues. CDR1 is DFQATT, CDR2 SNEGSKA, per germline (reference sequence). Trimming cost V 3 bases and J 0 bases; bases outside gene matches: 3. CDR3 bases: TGCAGTGCTAGGGGGACAGGGTTCTCCTACGAGCAGTACTTC. This encodes CSARGTGFSYEQYF.